These 23 T cell receptor beta chains were sequenced from one sample in a study of response to subunit inactivated influenza vaccine. TCRdb re-called the RT-PCR reads through MiXCR, storing one row per CDR3 protein. The profile shows 650,000 to 700,000 distinct CDR3 sequences, 15% to 18% of them singletons. The sample in question was PBMCs from blood, obtained less than 13 days after vaccination. All receptors come from a man aged 50 to 59 who received an inactivated influenza vaccine.

The V gene is TRBV7-8, the J gene TRBJ2-7; maybe TRBD2 (6 bases). V was pared by 4 bases and J by 6 bases, with 16 bases between. In germline, CDR1 is SGHVS, CDR2 FQNEAQ. The CDR3 totals 14 residues. Here the CDR3 DNA reads TGTGCCAGCAGCTGGACTACTACCGCCGGCGAGCAGTACTTC. It is translated as CASSWTTTAGEQYF.

The V gene is TRBV4-2, the J gene TRBJ1-2; no clear D. The CDR3 runs to 16 residues. Trimming pared 4 bases from V and 5 bases from J, leaving 20 bases between. Germline V gene lookup returns CDR1 LGHNA and CDR2 YNFKEQ. CDR3 nucleotides: TGTGCCAGCAGCCCCGAGGGCGGGTACCTGACATATGGCTACACCTTC. Translated: CASSPEGGYLTYGYTF.

In this sample, this clonotype turned up many times. V usage is TRBV3-1 and J usage is TRBJ2-7; TRBD2 agrees at 7 bases. CDR3 length: 14 residues. V dropped 4 bases and J dropped 3; count of bases not matched to a gene: 6. Looked up from germline, CDR1 is LGHDT and CDR2 is YNNKEL (reference sequence). The CDR3 here is CASSPGLVGYEQYF. Here the CDR3 DNA reads TGTGCCAGCAGCCCAGGACTAGTTGGCTACGAGCAGTACTTC.

This clonotype occurred many times. The V call is TRBV4-3, the J call TRBJ2-1, with TRBD2 identical over 9 bases. Trimming took 0 bases from V and 12 from J; bases not matched to a gene: 9. Looked up from germline, CDR1 is LGHNA and CDR2 is YSLEER. The CDR3 runs to 15 residues. CDR3 nucleotides: TGCGCCAGCAGCCAAGATATAGCGGGAGCGGTTGTGCAGTTCTTC. This codes for CASSQDIAGAVVQFF.

The chain uses TRBV29-1 and TRBJ2-6; a possible D gene is TRBD1 (7 bases). CDR3 size: 17 residues. Germline CDR1 reads SQVTM; CDR2 reads ANQGSEA. V shed 4 bases and J shed 0 bases, with 16 bases lying between them. CDR3 sequence reads: CSVGGDRPNSGANVLTF. CDR3 DNA: TGCAGCGTTGGGGGGGACAGACCCAACTCTGGGGCCAACGTCCTGACTTTC.

This clonotype was seen ten or more times. The V gene is TRBV12-3 or TRBV12-4, the J gene TRBJ1-6; 7 bases fit TRBD1. This CDR3 has 15 amino acids. The trim removed 6 bases at V and 5 bases at J, leaving 7 bases unmatched. The DNA of the CDR3 is TGTGCCAGCAGGCCACAGGGGACTAATAATTCACCCCTCCACTTT. Translating gives CASRPQGTNNSPLHF.

The sample holds one count of this clonotype. The junction departs from the called germline gene at one end, perhaps through a read error. The chain employs TRBV19 and TRBJ2-3; weak D call: TRBD2 (6 bases). Germline assignment: CDR1 LNHDA and CDR2 SQIVND (reference sequence). This CDR3 spans 16 amino acids. The chain's CDR3 is CATSRGRELGTDTQYF. DNA for the CDR3: TGTGCCACTAGTCGTGGTCGGGAGTTGGGCACAGATACGCAGTATTTT.

In its sample, this clonotype was seen a few times. This sequence joins TRBV28 and TRBJ2-7; unclear D gene. Germline V gene data show CDR1 as MDHEN and CDR2 as SYDVKM. V shed 2 bases and J shed 2 bases, with 13 bases lying between them. This CDR3 has 15 residues. In nucleotides, the CDR3 is TGTGCCAGCAGTTTAACTTCACGTCCCCCCTACGAGCAGTACTTC. This sequence encodes CASSLTSRPPYEQYF.

The rearrangement uses TRBV20-1 and TRBJ2-3; perhaps D is TRBD1 or TRBD2 (7 bases each). This CDR3 is built from 15 residues. CDR1 is DFQATT and CDR2 is SNEGSKA in the germline V gene (reference sequence). The CDR3 DNA follows: TGCAGCCGCAGAGCAGGGGGGGCTAGCACAGATACGCAGTATTTT. Translation: CSRRAGGASTDTQYF.

The rearrangement uses TRBV20-1 and TRBJ2-1; TRBD2 agrees at 12 bases. J was trimmed by 2 bases and V by 4 bases; bases with no gene match: 9. In germline, CDR1 is DFQATT, CDR2 SNEGSKA (reference sequence). This CDR3 is built from 17 residues. The CDR3 DNA sequence: TGCAGTGCTACCTGGGCGACTAGCGGGGGAACCTACAATGAGCAGTTCTTC. It is translated as CSATWATSGGTYNEQFF.

The rearrangement uses TRBV9 and TRBJ2-1; D might be TRBD1 (5 bases). Looked up from germline, CDR1 is SGDLS and CDR2 is YYNGEE. V gave up 4 bases and J gave up 8 bases, with 13 bases separating them. The CDR3 is made up of 13 amino acids. The DNA for the CDR3 is TGTGCCAGCAGCCCCAGTCGGACATATGAGCAGTTCTTC. It codes for CASSPSRTYEQFF.

This chain connects TRBV28 to TRBJ2-7; 8 nucleotides agree with TRBD2. Germline V gene lookup returns CDR1 MDHEN and CDR2 SYDVKM. V lost 6 bases to trimming and J lost 4 bases; unmatched junction nucleotides: 8. There are 14 residues in the CDR3. The CDR3 bases are TGTGCCAGCAGACTAGGACTAGCTGGTTACGAGCAGTACTTC. This sequence encodes CASRLGLAGYEQYF.

This chain connects TRBV9 to TRBJ2-3; D may be TRBD2 (5 bases). The CDR3 consists of 14 residues. CDR1 is SGDLS, CDR2 YYNGEE, per germline. Between the trimmed V and J ends, which lost 7 bases and 3 bases, there was a span of 15 bases. The CDR3 nucleotides read TGTGCCAGCGGGCTCGGGTCGGGGACAGATACGCAGTATTTT. It encodes CASGLGSGTDTQYF.

This clonotype was counted many times. J is TRBJ2-3 and V is TRBV7-9; the D gene is possibly TRBD1 (6 bases). Germline loops: CDR1 SEHNR, CDR2 FQNEAQ (reference sequence). Deletions cut 3 bases from V and 3 bases from J, with 10 bases between. The CDR3 totals 14 residues. CDR3 sequence (DNA): TGTGCCAGCAGCTTCGGACAGACTACAGATACGCAGTATTTT. It translates to CASSFGQTTDTQYF.

This clonotype was counted once. J is TRBJ1-1 and V is TRBV29-1; D unresolved. The CDR3 length is 13 residues. Germline lookup yields CDR1 SQVTM and CDR2 ANQGSEA. V was clipped by 3 bases and J by 5 bases, with 13 bases between them. The CDR3: CSVEEVLGTEAFF. The CDR3 DNA follows: TGCAGCGTTGAGGAAGTATTAGGGACTGAAGCTTTCTTT.

This clonotype was picked up a small number of times. This chain connects TRBV12-3 or TRBV12-4 to TRBJ2-4, with 8 nucleotides matching TRBD1. CDR3 length: 14 residues. Trimming at V came to 6 bases and at J to 0 bases, leaving 1 base not matched to a gene. Here the CDR3 DNA reads TGTGCCAGCAGAGACAGGGGAGCCAAAAACATTCAGTACTTC. Protein product: CASRDRGAKNIQYF.

This clonotype was seen only a few times. The chain is built from TRBV3-1 and TRBJ2-6; D may be TRBD1 (7 bases). Trimming removed 6 bases at V and 8 bases at J, with 11 bases between. The V gene's germline CDR1 is LGHDT and CDR2 YNNKEL (reference sequence). CDR3 length equals 13 residues. The DNA of the CDR3 is TGTGCCAGCAGGGCAGGGGGGACCAACGTCCTGACTTTC. Translating it yields CASRAGGTNVLTF.

This clonotype was observed a handful of times. The chain couples TRBV29-1 to TRBJ1-2; tentative D call: TRBD1 (5 bases). Germline CDR1 reads SQVTM; CDR2 reads ANQGSEA. There are 14 residues in the CDR3. The V end lost 0 bases, the J end lost 4 bases, and 12 bases lay between the germline ends. For the CDR3, the DNA is TGCAGCGTTGAAGAGGGGCCTCGGGGCTATGGCTACACCTTC. It specifies CSVEEGPRGYGYTF.

The sample holds a few counts of this clonotype. The genes are TRBV10-3 and TRBJ2-7; no reliable D call. This CDR3 has 15 amino acids. The germline V and J ends were trimmed by 6 bases and 4 bases, with 19 bases remaining between them. CDR1 is ENHRY and CDR2 is SYGVKD in the germline V gene. Here the CDR3 reads CAIRTPGTLSYEQYF. The CDR3 nucleotides are TGTGCCATCAGAACCCCTGGAACCCTTTCTTACGAGCAGTACTTC.

The chain employs TRBV7-9 and TRBJ2-4, with TRBD1 matching 8 bases. The CDR3 loop spans 16 amino acids. Germline assignment: CDR1 SEHNR and CDR2 FQNEAQ (reference sequence). J was trimmed by 1 base and V by 1 base; bases with no gene match: 3. CDR3 in amino acids: CASSLGDRGAKNIQYF. In DNA, the CDR3 is TGTGCCAGCAGCTTAGGAGACAGGGGTGCCAAAAACATTCAGTACTTC.

The chain uses TRBV20-1 and TRBJ2-2; tentatively, D is TRBD2 (6 bases). The germline V and J ends were trimmed by 5 bases and 6 bases, with 13 bases remaining between them. The germline CDR1 and CDR2 sequences are DFQATT and SNEGSKA (reference sequence). The CDR3 totals 13 residues. The CDR3 here is CSAGGMASGELFF. Written as DNA, the CDR3 is TGCAGTGCTGGGGGGATGGCCTCCGGGGAGCTGTTTTTT.

The genes are TRBV29-1 and TRBJ2-1; perhaps TRBD2 as D (6 bases). Deletions cut 0 bases from V and 4 bases from J, with 19 bases between. The germline CDR1 and CDR2 sequences are SQVTM and ANQGSEA. The CDR3 has 17 residues. The DNA for the CDR3 is TGCAGCGTTGAAGACGGTTTGACTAGTGGAGATTACAATGAGCAGTTCTTC. Its translation is CSVEDGLTSGDYNEQFF.

The chain joins TRBV9 to TRBJ2-3; D unresolved. Germline assignment: CDR1 SGDLS and CDR2 YYNGEE. V was shortened by 3 bases and J by 5 bases, with 7 bases between the two germline ends. The CDR3 consists of 12 residues. The CDR3 reads CASSGAVDTQYF. CDR3 nucleotides: TGTGCCAGCAGCGGAGCAGTAGATACGCAGTATTTT.